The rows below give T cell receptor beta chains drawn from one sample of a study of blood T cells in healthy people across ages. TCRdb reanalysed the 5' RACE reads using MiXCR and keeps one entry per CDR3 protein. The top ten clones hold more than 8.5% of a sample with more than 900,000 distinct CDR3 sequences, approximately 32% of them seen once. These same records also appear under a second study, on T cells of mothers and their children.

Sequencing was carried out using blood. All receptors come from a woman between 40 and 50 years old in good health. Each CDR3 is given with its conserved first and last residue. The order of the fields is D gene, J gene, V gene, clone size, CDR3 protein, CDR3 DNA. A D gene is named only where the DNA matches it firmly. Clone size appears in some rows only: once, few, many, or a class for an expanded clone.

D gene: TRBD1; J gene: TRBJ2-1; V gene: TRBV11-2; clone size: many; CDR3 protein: CASSFSQGIHEQFF; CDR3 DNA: TGTGCCAGCAGCTTCTCACAGGGGATCCATGAGCAGTTCTTC
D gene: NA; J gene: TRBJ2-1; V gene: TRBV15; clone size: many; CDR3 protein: CATSRDGGSYNEQFF; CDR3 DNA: TGTGCCACCAGCAGAGATGGGGGGTCCTACAATGAGCAGTTCTTC
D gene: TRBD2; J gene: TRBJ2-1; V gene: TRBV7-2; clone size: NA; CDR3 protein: CASSLALSDAGGNEQFF; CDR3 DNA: TGTGCCAGCAGCTTAGCGCTGTCCGATGCGGGGGGCAATGAGCAGTTCTTC
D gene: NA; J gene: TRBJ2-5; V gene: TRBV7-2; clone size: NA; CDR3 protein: CAGSLEVGPRRTQYF; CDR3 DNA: TGTGCCGGCAGCTTAGAGGTGGGCCCTAGGCGGACCCAGTACTTC
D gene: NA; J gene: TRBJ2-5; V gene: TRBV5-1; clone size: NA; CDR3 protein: CASTPGFGGRETQYF; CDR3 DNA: TGCGCCAGCACACCCGGTTTTGGGGGCCGGGAGACCCAGTACTTC
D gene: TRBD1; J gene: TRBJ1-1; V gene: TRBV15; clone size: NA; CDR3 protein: CATSVDRGQNTEAFF; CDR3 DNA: TGTGCCACCAGCGTCGACAGGGGACAGAACACTGAAGCTTTCTTT
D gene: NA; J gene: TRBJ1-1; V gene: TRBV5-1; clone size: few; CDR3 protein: CASSLEGVTEAFF; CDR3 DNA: TGCGCCAGCAGCTTGGAAGGGGTCACTGAAGCTTTCTTT
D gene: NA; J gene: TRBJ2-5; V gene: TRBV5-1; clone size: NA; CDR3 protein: CASSWDGYQETQYF; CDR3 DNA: TGCGCCAGCAGCTGGGATGGTTACCAAGAGACCCAGTACTTC
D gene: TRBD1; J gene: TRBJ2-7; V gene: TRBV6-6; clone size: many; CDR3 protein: CASSAHGSRGHYEQYF; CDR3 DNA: TGTGCCAGCAGTGCCCACGGTTCCAGGGGGCACTACGAGCAGTACTTC
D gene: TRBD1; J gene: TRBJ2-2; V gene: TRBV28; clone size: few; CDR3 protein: CASSLRGRVNTGELFF; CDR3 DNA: TGTGCCAGCAGTCTGAGGGGGCGCGTGAACACCGGGGAGCTGTTTTTT
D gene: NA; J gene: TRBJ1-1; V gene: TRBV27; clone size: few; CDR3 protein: CASSFAVCAEAFF; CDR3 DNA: TGTGCCAGCAGTTTTGCGGTTTGCGCTGAAGCTTTCTTT
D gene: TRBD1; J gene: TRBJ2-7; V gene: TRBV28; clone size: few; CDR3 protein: CASTQGGTGWYEQYF; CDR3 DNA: TGTGCCAGCACCCAGGGAGGGACAGGGTGGTACGAGCAGTACTTC
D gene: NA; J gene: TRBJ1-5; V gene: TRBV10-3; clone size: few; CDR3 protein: CAIKAASNQPQHF; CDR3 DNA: TGTGCCATCAAAGCGGCAAGCAATCAGCCCCAGCATTTT
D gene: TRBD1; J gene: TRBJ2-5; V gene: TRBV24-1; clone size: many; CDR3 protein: CATSDPTYRGPGETQYF; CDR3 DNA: TGTGCCACCAGTGACCCGACCTACAGGGGGCCAGGAGAGACCCAGTACTTC
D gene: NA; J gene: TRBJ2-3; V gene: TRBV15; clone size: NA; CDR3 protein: CATSSRVDSTDTQYF; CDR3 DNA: TGTGCCACCAGCAGCAGGGTAGATAGCACAGATACGCAGTATTTT
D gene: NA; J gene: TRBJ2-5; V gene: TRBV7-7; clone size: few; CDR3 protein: CASSMTPGGETQYF; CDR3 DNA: TGTGCTAGCAGCATGACCCCCGGGGGAGAGACCCAGTACTTC
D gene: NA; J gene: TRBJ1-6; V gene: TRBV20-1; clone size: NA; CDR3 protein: CSAIRSDKSSYNSPLHF; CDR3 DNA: TGCAGTGCTATCCGGTCGGACAAGAGCTCCTATAATTCACCCCTCCACTTT
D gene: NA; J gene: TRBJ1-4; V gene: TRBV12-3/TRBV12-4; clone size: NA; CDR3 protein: CASSLARTAKGEKLFF; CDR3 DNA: TGTGCCAGCAGTTTAGCGCGGACAGCAAAGGGTGAAAAACTGTTTTTT
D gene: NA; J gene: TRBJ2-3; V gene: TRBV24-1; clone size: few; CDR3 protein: CATSDPGSGTATDTQYF; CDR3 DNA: TGTGCCACCAGTGATCCTGGCTCCGGGACGGCGACAGATACGCAGTATTTT
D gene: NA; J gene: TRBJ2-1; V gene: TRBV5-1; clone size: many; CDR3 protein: CASSLTPRGNEQFF; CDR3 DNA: TGCGCCAGCAGCTTGACCCCCCGGGGGAATGAGCAGTTCTTC
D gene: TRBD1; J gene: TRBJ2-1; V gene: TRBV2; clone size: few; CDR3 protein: CASTRDRGTYNEQFF; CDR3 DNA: TGTGCCAGCACCCGGGACAGGGGGACTTACAATGAGCAGTTCTTC
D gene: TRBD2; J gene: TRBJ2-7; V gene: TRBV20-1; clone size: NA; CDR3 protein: CSARTSGGFYEQYF; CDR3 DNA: TGCAGTGCTAGAACTAGCGGGGGGTTCTACGAGCAGTACTTC
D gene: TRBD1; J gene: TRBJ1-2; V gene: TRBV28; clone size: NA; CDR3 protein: CASSFIRGSYGYTF; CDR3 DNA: TGTGCCAGCAGTTTCATCAGGGGGTCTTATGGCTACACCTTC